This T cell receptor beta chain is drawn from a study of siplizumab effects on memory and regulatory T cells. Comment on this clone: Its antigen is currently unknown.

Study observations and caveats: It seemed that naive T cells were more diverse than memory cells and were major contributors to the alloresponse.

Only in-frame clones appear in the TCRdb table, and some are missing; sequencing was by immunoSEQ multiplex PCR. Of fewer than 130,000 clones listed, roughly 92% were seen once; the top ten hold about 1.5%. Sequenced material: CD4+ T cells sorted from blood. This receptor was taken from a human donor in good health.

CDR3 amino acids: CASSFPRDRPLYEQYF. CDR3 nucleotides: TGTGCCAGCAGTTTCCCCCGGGACAGGCCACTCTACGAGCAGTACTTC. The chain links TRBV28 to TRBJ2-7, with TRBD1 identical over 8 bases. The J segment lost 3 bases and the V segment lost 3 bases, leaving 10 bases of the junction unmatched. This CDR3 is built from 16 residues. Looked up from germline, CDR1 is MDHEN and CDR2 is SYDVKM.